The T cell receptor beta chain described here comes from a study of post-analysis software for immune sequencing data. Study-level results: There were about 5 TRBV segments more frequent in patients than controls, and TRBV5-6, TRBV5-1 and TRBV20-1 were among them.

CDR1 and CDR2 from the germline V gene are MNHEY and SMNVEV (reference sequence). V was shortened by 4 bases and J by 7 bases, with 26 bases between the two germline ends. The CDR3 runs 17 residues. Remarks on this clonotype: Its antigen remains unknown.

Unique molecular identifiers featured in each of the TCR beta cDNA libraries. TCRdb passed the PCR reads through MiXCR, listing each CDR3 protein once. The sample yields some 700,000 distinct CDR3 sequences, 55% to 60% seen once. The receptor comes from a girl aged 2-15 years with multiple sclerosis. V is TRBV27 and J is TRBJ2-7; maybe TRBD1 (5 bases). Sequenced material: blood. The CDR3 is CASSSIGATFSYNEQYF. CDR3 nucleotide sequence: TGTGCCAGCAGTTCGATAGGGGCAACCTTCTCCTACAATGAGCAGTACTTC.